Each of the 18 T cell receptor beta chains below was sequenced from the same sample in a study of T cells in Graves' hyperthyroidism and ophthalmopathy. What was amplified from RNA transcripts were TCR beta CDR3 regions. Researchers ran a first-round RT-PCR on the TCR CDR3 using the HTBI primer set. TCRdb analysed the multiplex PCR reads with MiXCR anew, one entry per CDR3 protein. The table has about 280,000 distinct CDR3 sequences, under 30% seen once. The sequencing sample was made of blood. The receptors stem from a man in his forties or fifties with Graves' hyperthyroidism that later progressed to Graves' ophthalmopathy.

This clonotype was found a few times. The rearrangement links TRBV6-1 to TRBJ1-1; tentatively, D is TRBD1 (5 bases). V gave up 2 bases and J gave up 4 bases, with 17 bases separating them. The germline gives CDR1 MNHNS, CDR2 SASEGT. This CDR3 has 16 amino acids. CDR3 in DNA: TGTGCCAGCAGTGAATTAAGTTTGGCGGGGGGCACTGAAGCTTTCTTT. This translates into CASSELSLAGGTEAFF.

The V call is TRBV12-3 or TRBV12-4, the J call TRBJ2-5, with D hard to call. The CDR3 runs to 13 residues. Trimming left V 7 bases short and J 2 bases short, with 11 bases between. CDR3 coding DNA: TGTGCCAGCACCCTGGACCATCAAGAGACCCAGTACTTC. Translation gives CASTLDHQETQYF.

This clonotype showed up many times. This chain connects TRBV7-8 to TRBJ2-3; no clear D. V dropped 6 bases and J dropped 1 base, with 14 bases sitting between them. CDR1 and CDR2 (germline): SGHVS, FQNEAQ. The CDR3 has 15 residues. The chain's CDR3 is CASRRRTSRTDTQYF. Written as DNA, the CDR3 is TGTGCCAGCAGGCGCCGGACCTCTCGCACAGATACGCAGTATTTT.

This clonotype was seen ten or more times. The chain is built from TRBV3-1 and TRBJ2-7; D is uncertain. The CDR3 runs to 13 residues. Germline V gene data show CDR1 as LGHDT and CDR2 as YNNKEL (reference sequence). V shed 1 base and J shed 3 bases, with 7 bases lying between them. CDR3 DNA: TGTGCCAGCAGCCAAGGTCCGCTCTACGAGCAGTACTTC. Its protein product is CASSQGPLYEQYF.

This clonotype was recorded a few times. This chain uses TRBV12-3 or TRBV12-4 with TRBJ1-1, with 10 bases aligning to TRBD1. V was clipped by 4 bases and J by 5 bases; unmatched bases: 4. The CDR3 is 14 residues long. CDR3 in amino acids: CASSSRQGATEAFF. Written as DNA, the CDR3 is TGTGCCAGCAGTTCTAGACAGGGGGCAACTGAAGCTTTCTTT.

With respect to this clonotype: Since a much larger clone is just one base distant, this may be a read error. The chain has TRBV12-3 or TRBV12-4 and TRBJ1-1; D call uncertain. V lost 6 bases to trimming and J lost 1 base, with 6 bases between them. The CDR3 sequence is 12 residues long. Here the CDR3 DNA reads TGTGCCAGCAGGTTTTCGAACACTGAAGCTTTCTTT. Its protein is CASRFSNTEAFF.

In its sample, this clonotype was seen many times. The chain links TRBV12-3 or TRBV12-4 to TRBJ1-2; TRBD1 matches 9 bases. V lost 6 bases and J lost 2; bases outside the gene matches: 10. This CDR3 spans 16 amino acids. CDR3 coding DNA: TGTGCCAGCAGCTACCGGACCGGGACAGGGAACTATGGCTACACCTTC. Protein sequence: CASSYRTGTGNYGYTF.

This clonotype was detected ten times or more. The rearrangement uses TRBV28 and TRBJ2-2; 7 positions match TRBD1. Trimming took 2 bases from V and 4 from J; bases not matched to a gene: 4. Looked up from germline, CDR1 is MDHEN and CDR2 is SYDVKM. This CDR3 is 15 amino acids long. CDR3 region: CASSLRGGGTGELFF. CDR3 DNA sequence: TGTGCCAGCAGTTTAAGAGGGGGCGGCACCGGGGAGCTGTTTTTT.

This clonotype has at least ten counts. V usage is TRBV4-2 and J usage is TRBJ2-6; no reliable D call. This CDR3 contains 17 residues. V was trimmed by 0 bases and J by 0 bases, leaving 9 bases between them. Germline values: CDR1 LGHNA, CDR2 YNFKEQ. This chain's CDR3 is CASSQDPAGSGANVLTF. The CDR3 DNA reads as TGTGCCAGCAGCCAAGATCCAGCAGGCTCTGGGGCCAACGTCCTGACTTTC.

This clonotype was observed at least ten times. The V gene is TRBV20-1, the J gene TRBJ2-7; D not resolved. With 1 base removed from V and 2 bases from J, the gap between germline ends came to 9 bases. This CDR3 is 13 amino acids long. Germline V CDR1 and CDR2: DFQATT, SNEGSKA (reference sequence). CDR3 protein: CSARGPEPYEQYF. The CDR3 coding sequence is TGCAGTGCTAGAGGCCCGGAACCCTACGAGCAGTACTTC.

V is TRBV7-8 and J is TRBJ2-7; possible D gene TRBD1, 6 bases. This CDR3 is built from 15 residues. V lost 5 bases, J lost 6 bases, and 20 bases lay in between. Germline V CDR1 and CDR2: SGHVS, FQNEAQ. The CDR3: CASSPLRDISLEQYF. Written as DNA, the CDR3 is TGTGCCAGCAGCCCCCTTAGGGACATTTCGCTCGAGCAGTACTTC.

The sample holds many counts of this clonotype. V is TRBV5-1 and J is TRBJ2-2, with TRBD1 identical over 10 bases. The CDR3 is 15 amino acids. The V gene's germline CDR1 is SGHRS and CDR2 YFSETQ. J was trimmed by 7 bases and V by 4 bases; bases with no gene match: 7. The CDR3 DNA reads TGCGCCAGCAGCGAGGACAGGGGGTTCGACGGGGAGCTGTTTTTT. Translated: CASSEDRGFDGELFF. Full variable domain (outside the CDR3, taken from reference TRBV5-1 and TRBJ2-2): KAGVTQTPRYLIKTRGQQVTLSCSPISGHRSVSWYQQTPGQGLQFLFEYFSETQRNKGNFPGRFSGRQFSNSRSEMNVSTLELGDSALYLCASSEDRGFDGELFFGEGSRLTVL.

This clonotype has ten or more counts. The V gene is TRBV20-1, the J gene TRBJ2-4; 7 nucleotides line up with TRBD1. This CDR3 is built from 14 residues. After removal of 5 bases from V and 8 bases from J, the junction contained 12 bases not matched to a gene. Germline V gene lookup returns CDR1 DFQATT and CDR2 SNEGSKA (reference sequence). The CDR3 DNA follows: TGCAGTGCTGAGAGAGGGGGCGCGTTTGACATTCAGTACTTC. It is translated as CSAERGGAFDIQYF.

This clonotype was detected ten times or more. The V and J genes are TRBV2 and TRBJ2-7; no clear D gene. V lost 6 bases and J lost 1, with 13 bases in between. Looked up from germline, CDR1 is SNHLY and CDR2 is FYNNEI. The CDR3 length is 14 residues. The CDR3 loop is CASSEQKESYEQYF. DNA for the CDR3: TGTGCCAGCAGCGAACAAAAGGAATCCTACGAGCAGTACTTC. Together with reference TRBV2 and TRBJ2-7, the CDR3 gives the full variable domain: EPEVTQTPSHQVTQMGQEVILRCVPISNHLYFYWYRQILGQKVEFLVSFYNNEISEKSEIFDDQFSVERPDGSNFTLKIRSTKLEDSAMYFCASSEQKESYEQYFGPGTRLTVT.

There are a few counts of this clonotype. This chain connects TRBV9 to TRBJ2-5; TRBD1 agrees at 7 bases. The CDR3 loop spans 14 amino acids. V was clipped by 0 bases and J by 3 bases; unmatched bases: 2. Germline loops: CDR1 SGDLS, CDR2 YYNGEE. CDR3 DNA: TGTGCCAGCAGCGTAGACAGGGGTAAAGAGACCCAGTACTTC. Encoded protein: CASSVDRGKETQYF.

This chain links TRBV2 with TRBJ2-7, with D perhaps assigned TRBD1 or TRBD2 (6 bases each). Germline values: CDR1 SNHLY, CDR2 FYNNEI. The CDR3 sequence is 14 residues long. V was shortened by 10 bases and J by 0 bases, with 16 bases between the two germline ends. CDR3 sequence: CATTIGGGSYEQYF. The CDR3 DNA is TGTGCCACTACGATTGGAGGGGGCTCCTACGAGCAGTACTTC.

In this sample, this clonotype turned up many times. The CDR3 loop is CASTRGRQETQYF. The DNA of the CDR3 is TGTGCCAGCACGCGGGGACGCCAAGAGACCCAGTACTTC. The chain combines TRBV6-2 or TRBV6-3 with TRBJ2-5; weak D call: TRBD2 (6 bases). V lost 7 bases and J 1 base, leaving 10 bases between the germline ends. This CDR3 is built from 13 residues. In germline, CDR1 is MNHEY, CDR2 SVGEGT.

In this sample, this clonotype turned up many times. The V gene is TRBV28, the J gene TRBJ2-5, with D tentatively TRBD1 or TRBD2 (5 bases each). From germline, CDR1 is MDHEN and CDR2 SYDVKM. The CDR3 is 15 residues long. The V end lost 8 bases, the J end lost 4 bases, and 20 bases lay between the germline ends. The CDR3 here is CASRRGTLRGETQYF. CDR3 DNA sequence: TGTGCCAGCCGACGTGGTACCCTGAGGGGAGAGACCCAGTACTTC.